These 5 T cell receptor beta chains came from one sample sequenced in a study of Graves' ophthalmopathy and Graves' hyperthyroidism. Transcripts of RNA were the source for amplifying TCR beta CDR3 regions. RT-PCR was first run with HTBI primers, then multiplex PCR in a second round. MiXCR, applied by TCRdb to the multiplex PCR reads, yields one record per CDR3 protein. The sample shows 350,000 to 450,000 distinct CDR3 sequences, 18% of them seen only once. The sequenced sample was peripheral blood. The receptor set was obtained from a woman aged 18-29 years with Graves' ophthalmopathy.

At least ten counts were recorded for this clonotype. This chain links TRBV25-1 with TRBJ2-6; D gene ambiguous. Germline-derived CDR1 and CDR2 are MGHDK and SYGVNS. The V end lost 6 bases, the J end lost 7 bases, and 16 bases lay between the germline ends. This CDR3 comprises 15 residues. DNA for the CDR3: TGTGCCAGCAGCTCTGATCCTACCATCGCCAACGTCCTGACTTTC. Protein sequence: CASSSDPTIANVLTF.

The chain recombines TRBV12-3 or TRBV12-4 with TRBJ1-1; D gene uncertain. This CDR3 contains 16 residues. Trimming removed 5 bases at V and 0 bases at J, with 16 bases between. The CDR3 loop reads CASSKDVTRMNTEAFF. CDR3 nucleotides: TGTGCCAGCAGTAAGGACGTAACCCGAATGAACACTGAAGCTTTCTTT.

V gene TRBV6-1 combines with J gene TRBJ2-5; tentatively, D is TRBD2 (5 bases). Germline-derived CDR1 and CDR2 are MNHNS and SASEGT. The CDR3 spans 16 residues. Trimming cost V 1 base and J 4 bases, with 16 bases left between them. This CDR3 reads CASSEGAVRIGETQYF. The CDR3 coding sequence is TGTGCCAGCAGTGAAGGAGCGGTCCGAATAGGAGAGACCCAGTACTTC.

This clonotype was counted ten times or more. Since no conserved phenylalanine or tryptophan closes the CDR3, a read error is the likely cause. The J gene is TRBJ1-1, the V gene TRBV6-2 or TRBV6-3, with a weak D call TRBD1 (5 bases). V was shortened by 0 bases and J by 2 bases, with 10 bases between the two germline ends. CDR3 length: 15 residues. Germline CDR1 is MNHEY and CDR2 is SVGEGT. The CDR3 nucleotides are TGTGCCAGCAGTTACTCAAGAACAGGAAACACTGAAGCTTTCCTT. This translates into CASSYSRTGNTEAFL.

The chain carries TRBV27 and TRBJ2-2; D is unresolved. The V gene lost 1 base and the J gene lost 3 bases, with 6 bases spanning the gap. The CDR3 runs to 14 residues. Per the germline V gene, CDR1 is MNHEY and CDR2 is SMNVEV (reference sequence). This CDR3 is CASSLWRDTGELFF. As DNA, the CDR3 is TGTGCCAGCAGTTTATGGCGAGACACCGGGGAGCTGTTTTTT.